The clone carrying this T cell receptor beta chain was detected many times. Its antigen is not known. Whenever a sample was processed, at least 6 million PBMCs were isolated. This specimen belongs to a study of blood T cells in healthy people across ages. Findings of the study overall: Aged donors had fewer naive CD4+ cells and lower diversity than long-lived donors.

Primed by a sample-barcoded 5' primer and a J-beta primer mix, a second PCR proceeded for 7 to 11 cycles. TCRdb itself ran the 5' RACE reads through MiXCR, one entry per CDR3 protein. The sample consists of 850,000 or so distinct CDR3 sequences, 25% to 35% of them appearing once. Germline loops: CDR1 LGHNA, CDR2 YNFKEQ. Between the trimmed V and J ends, which lost 0 bases and 8 bases, there was a span of 16 bases. The CDR3 loop spans 15 amino acids. The TCR comes from a woman older than 75 in good health. Sample: blood. The rearrangement joins TRBV4-2 to TRBJ1-2, with a tentative D call TRBD1 (5 bases). The DNA for the CDR3 is TGTGCCAGCAGCCAAGAGGGGGGTGCATATAGCGGCTACACCTTC. Protein sequence: CASSQEGGAYSGYTF.